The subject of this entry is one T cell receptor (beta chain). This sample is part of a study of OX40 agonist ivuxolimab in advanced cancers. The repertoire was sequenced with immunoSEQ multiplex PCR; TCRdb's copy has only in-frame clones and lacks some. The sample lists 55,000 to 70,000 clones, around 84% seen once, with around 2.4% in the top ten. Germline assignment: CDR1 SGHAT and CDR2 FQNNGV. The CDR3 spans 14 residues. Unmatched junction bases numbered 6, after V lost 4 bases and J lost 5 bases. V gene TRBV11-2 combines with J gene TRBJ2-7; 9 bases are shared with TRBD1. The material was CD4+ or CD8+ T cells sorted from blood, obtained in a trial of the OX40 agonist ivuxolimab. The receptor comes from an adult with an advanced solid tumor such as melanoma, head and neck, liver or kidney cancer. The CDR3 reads CASSSAGQGHEQYF. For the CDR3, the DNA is TGTGCCAGCAGCTCTGCGGGACAGGGCCACGAGCAGTACTTC.